The present TCR beta chain was sequenced within a study of shared clonotypes between healthy human individuals. Study results and caveats: Non-shared clonotypes displayed generation probabilities falling below those of clonotypes present in all four donors. Blood was the only sampled material, and tissue repertoires likely differ.

Concerning this clone itself: Its antigen is unidentified.

After removal of 7 bases from V and 6 bases from J, the junction contained 8 bases not matched to a gene. The CDR3 loop spans 14 amino acids. Germline CDR1 is MNHEY and CDR2 is SMNVEV (reference sequence). Some clones are missing from TCRdb's copy, which holds only in-frame ones; the method was immunoSEQ multiplex PCR. This table holds approximately 740,000 clones, around 93% found once. CD45RO negativity and positive selection for CCR7 defined naive CD8 cells, a population that excluded terminally differentiated effector memory CD45RA+ cells. This receptor was obtained from a man between 25 and 39 years old in good health. Sequencing was carried out using naive CD8+ T cells sorted from blood. This chain links TRBV27 with TRBJ2-1; TRBD2 matches at 8 bases. The CDR3 DNA is TGTGCCAGCACCTTTACCGGGGGGGGCAATGAGCAGTTCTTC. Protein: CASTFTGGGNEQFF.